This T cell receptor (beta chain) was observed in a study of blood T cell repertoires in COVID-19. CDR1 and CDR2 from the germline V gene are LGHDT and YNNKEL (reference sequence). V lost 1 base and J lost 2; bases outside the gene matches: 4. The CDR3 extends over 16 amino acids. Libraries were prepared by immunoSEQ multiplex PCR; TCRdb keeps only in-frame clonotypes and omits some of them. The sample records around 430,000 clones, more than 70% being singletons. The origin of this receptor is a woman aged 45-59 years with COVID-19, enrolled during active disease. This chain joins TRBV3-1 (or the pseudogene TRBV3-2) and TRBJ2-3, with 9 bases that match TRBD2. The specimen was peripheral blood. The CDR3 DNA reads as TGTGCCAGCAGCCAAGCCAGCGGGGGGTACACAGATACGCAGTATTTT. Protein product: CASSQASGGYTDTQYF.